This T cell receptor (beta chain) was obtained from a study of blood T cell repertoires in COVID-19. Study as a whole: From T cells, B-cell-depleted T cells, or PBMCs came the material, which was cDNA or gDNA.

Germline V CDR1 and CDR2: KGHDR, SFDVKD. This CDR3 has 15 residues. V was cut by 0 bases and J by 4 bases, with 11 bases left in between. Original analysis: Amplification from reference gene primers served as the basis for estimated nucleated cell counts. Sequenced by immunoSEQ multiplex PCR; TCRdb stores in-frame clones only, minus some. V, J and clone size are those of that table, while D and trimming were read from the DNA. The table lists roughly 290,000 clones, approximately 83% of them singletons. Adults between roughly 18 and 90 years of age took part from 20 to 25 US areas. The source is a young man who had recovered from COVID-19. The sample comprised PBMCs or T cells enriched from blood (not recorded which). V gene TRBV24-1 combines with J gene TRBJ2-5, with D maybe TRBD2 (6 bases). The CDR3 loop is CATSDLQEGAETQYF. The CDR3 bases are TGTGCCACCAGTGATTTGCAGGAGGGCGCAGAGACCCAGTACTTC.